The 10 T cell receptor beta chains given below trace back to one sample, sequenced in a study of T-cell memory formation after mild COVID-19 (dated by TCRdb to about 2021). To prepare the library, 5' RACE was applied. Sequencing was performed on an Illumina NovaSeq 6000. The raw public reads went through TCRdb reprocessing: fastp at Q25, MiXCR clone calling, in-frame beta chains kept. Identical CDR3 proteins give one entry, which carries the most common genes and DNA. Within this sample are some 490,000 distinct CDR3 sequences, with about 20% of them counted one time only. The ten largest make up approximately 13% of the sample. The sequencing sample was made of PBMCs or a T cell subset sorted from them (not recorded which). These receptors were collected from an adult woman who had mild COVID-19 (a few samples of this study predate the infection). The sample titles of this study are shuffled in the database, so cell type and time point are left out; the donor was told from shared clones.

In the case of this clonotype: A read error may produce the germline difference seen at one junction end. The CDR3 DNA reads TGTGCCAGCAGCGAAGAGCCCGGCGGCTATGGCTACACCTTC. It specifies CASSEEPGGYGYTF. V and J are TRBV6-1 and TRBJ1-2, with D hard to call. Germline CDR1 MNHNS, CDR2 SASEGT. CDR3 size: 14 residues.

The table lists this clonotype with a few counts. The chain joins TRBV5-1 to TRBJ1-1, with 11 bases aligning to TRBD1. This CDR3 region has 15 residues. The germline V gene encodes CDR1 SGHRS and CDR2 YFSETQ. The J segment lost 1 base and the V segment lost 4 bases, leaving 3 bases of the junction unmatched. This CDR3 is CASSGTGGRNTEAFF. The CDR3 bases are TGCGCCAGCAGCGGGACAGGGGGGCGGAACACTGAAGCTTTCTTT.

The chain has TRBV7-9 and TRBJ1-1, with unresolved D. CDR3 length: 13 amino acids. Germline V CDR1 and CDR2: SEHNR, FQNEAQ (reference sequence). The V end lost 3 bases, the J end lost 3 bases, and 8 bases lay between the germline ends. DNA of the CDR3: TGTGCCAGCAGCTTTTTCGGAGACACTGAAGCTTTCTTT. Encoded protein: CASSFFGDTEAFF.

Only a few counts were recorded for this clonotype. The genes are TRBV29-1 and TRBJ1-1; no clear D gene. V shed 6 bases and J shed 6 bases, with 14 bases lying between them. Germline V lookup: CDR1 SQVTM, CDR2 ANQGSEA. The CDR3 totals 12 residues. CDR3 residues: CSVDRGYAEAFF. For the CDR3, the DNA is TGCAGCGTCGATAGAGGGTACGCTGAAGCTTTCTTT.

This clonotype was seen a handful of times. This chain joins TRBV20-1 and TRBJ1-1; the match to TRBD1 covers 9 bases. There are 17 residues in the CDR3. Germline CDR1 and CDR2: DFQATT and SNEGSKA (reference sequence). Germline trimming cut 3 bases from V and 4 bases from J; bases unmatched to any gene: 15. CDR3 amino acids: CSARGTGFESTGTEAFF. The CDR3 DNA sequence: TGCAGTGCTAGGGGGACAGGGTTTGAATCCACCGGCACTGAAGCTTTCTTT.

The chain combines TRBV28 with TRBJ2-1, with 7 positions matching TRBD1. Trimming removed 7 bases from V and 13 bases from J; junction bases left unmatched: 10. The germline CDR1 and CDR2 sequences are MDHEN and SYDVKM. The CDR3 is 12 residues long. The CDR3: CASTIRQGTQFF. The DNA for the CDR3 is TGTGCCAGCACCATAAGACAGGGAACACAGTTCTTC.

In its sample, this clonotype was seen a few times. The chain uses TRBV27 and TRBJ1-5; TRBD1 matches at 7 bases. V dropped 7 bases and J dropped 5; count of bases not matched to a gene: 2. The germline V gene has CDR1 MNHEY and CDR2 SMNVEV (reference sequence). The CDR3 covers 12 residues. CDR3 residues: CASTQGDQPQHF. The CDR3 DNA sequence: TGTGCCAGCACTCAGGGGGATCAGCCCCAGCATTTT.

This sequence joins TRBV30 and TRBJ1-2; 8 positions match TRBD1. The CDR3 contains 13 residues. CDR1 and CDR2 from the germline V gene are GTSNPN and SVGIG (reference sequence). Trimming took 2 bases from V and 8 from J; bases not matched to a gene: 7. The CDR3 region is CAWSPRDRMGYTF. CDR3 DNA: TGTGCCTGGAGTCCCCGGGACAGGATGGGCTACACCTTC.

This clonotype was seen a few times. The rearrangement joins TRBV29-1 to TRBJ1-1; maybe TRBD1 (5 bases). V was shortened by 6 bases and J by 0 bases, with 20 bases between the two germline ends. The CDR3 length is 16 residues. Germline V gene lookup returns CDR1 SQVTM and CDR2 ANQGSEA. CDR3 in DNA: TGCAGCGTGGGGGGTCAGGGAAAGGCCATGAACACTGAAGCTTTCTTT. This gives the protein CSVGGQGKAMNTEAFF.

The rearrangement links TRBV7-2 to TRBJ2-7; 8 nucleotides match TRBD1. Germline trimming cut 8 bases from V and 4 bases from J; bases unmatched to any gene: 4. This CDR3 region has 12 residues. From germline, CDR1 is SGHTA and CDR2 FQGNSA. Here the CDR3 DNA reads TGTGCCAGCGTCCAGGGGGCGTACGAGCAGTACTTC. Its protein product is CASVQGAYEQYF.